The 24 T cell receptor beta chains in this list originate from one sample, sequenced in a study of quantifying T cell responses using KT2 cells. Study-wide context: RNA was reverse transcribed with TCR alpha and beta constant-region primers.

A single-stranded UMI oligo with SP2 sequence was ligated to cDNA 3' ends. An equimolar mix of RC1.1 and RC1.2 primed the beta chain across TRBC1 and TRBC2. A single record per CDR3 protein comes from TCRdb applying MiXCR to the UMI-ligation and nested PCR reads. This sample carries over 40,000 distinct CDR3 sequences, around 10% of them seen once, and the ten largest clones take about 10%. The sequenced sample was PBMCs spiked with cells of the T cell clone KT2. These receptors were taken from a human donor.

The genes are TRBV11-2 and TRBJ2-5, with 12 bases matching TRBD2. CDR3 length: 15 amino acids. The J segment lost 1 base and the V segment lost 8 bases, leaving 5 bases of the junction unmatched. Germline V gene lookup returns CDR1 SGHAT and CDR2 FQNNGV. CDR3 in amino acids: CASGLAGGTQETQYF. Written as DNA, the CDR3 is TGTGCCAGCGGGCTAGCGGGAGGGACCCAAGAGACCCAGTACTTC. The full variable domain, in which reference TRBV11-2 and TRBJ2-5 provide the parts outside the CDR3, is EAGVAQSPRYKIIEKRQSVAFWCNPISGHATLYWYQQILGQGPKLLIQFQNNGVVDDSQLPKDRFSAERLKGVDSTLKIQPAKLEDSAVYLCASGLAGGTQETQYFGPGTRLLVL.

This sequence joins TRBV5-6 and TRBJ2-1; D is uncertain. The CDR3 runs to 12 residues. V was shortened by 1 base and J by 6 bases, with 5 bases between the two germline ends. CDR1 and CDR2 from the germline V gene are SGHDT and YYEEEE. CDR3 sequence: CASSLKANEQFF. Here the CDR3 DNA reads TGTGCCAGCAGCTTGAAGGCCAATGAGCAGTTCTTC.

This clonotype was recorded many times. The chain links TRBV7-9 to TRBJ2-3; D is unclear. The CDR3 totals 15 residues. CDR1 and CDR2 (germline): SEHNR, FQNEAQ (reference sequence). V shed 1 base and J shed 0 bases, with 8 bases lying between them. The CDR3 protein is CASSLVAASTDTQYF. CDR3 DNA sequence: TGTGCCAGCAGCTTAGTGGCAGCTAGCACAGATACGCAGTATTTT.

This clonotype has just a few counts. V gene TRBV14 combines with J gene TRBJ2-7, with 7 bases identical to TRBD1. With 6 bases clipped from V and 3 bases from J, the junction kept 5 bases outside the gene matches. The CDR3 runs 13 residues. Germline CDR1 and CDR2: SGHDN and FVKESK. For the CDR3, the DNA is TGTGCCAGCAGTCCCGACAGGGTCTACGAGCAGTACTTC. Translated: CASSPDRVYEQYF.

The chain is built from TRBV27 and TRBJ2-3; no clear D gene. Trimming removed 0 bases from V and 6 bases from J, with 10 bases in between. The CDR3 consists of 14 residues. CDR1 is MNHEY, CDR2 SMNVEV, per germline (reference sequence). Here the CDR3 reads CASSLSAPWDTQYF. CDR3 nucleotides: TGTGCCAGCAGTTTATCGGCACCGTGGGATACGCAGTATTTT.

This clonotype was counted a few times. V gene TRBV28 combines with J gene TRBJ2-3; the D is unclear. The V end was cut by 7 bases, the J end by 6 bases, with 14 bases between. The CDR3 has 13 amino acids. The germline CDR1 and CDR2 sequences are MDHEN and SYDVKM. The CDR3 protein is CASMGLVVDTQYF. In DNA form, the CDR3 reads TGTGCCAGCATGGGTCTAGTTGTGGATACGCAGTATTTT.

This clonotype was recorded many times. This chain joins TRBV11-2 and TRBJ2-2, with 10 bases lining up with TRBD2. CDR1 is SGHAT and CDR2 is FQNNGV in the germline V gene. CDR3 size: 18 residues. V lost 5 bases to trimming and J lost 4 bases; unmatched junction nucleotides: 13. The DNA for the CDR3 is TGTGCCAGCAGCCCCAGCGGGGGGGCCCGAAGTGGCACCGGGGAGCTGTTTTTT. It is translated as CASSPSGGARSGTGELFF.

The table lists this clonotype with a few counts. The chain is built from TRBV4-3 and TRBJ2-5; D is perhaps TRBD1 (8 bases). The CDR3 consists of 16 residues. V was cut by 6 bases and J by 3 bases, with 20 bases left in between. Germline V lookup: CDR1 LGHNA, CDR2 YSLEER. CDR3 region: CASSTGGVAVEETQYF. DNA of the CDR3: TGCGCCAGCAGTACAGGGGGGGTCGCGGTAGAAGAGACCCAGTACTTC.

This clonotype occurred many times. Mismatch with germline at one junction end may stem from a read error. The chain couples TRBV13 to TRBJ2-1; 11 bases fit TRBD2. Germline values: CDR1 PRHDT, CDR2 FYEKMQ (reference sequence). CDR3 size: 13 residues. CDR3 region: CASSHTSGRTPIF. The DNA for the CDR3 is TGTGCCAGCAGCCACACTAGCGGGAGAACCCCGATCTTC.

This CDR3 is CAISDPTGDTEAFF. The CDR3 DNA reads as TGTGCCATCAGTGACCCTACAGGGGATACTGAAGCTTTCTTT. The J gene is TRBJ1-1, the V gene TRBV10-3, with 7 positions matching TRBD1. The CDR3 consists of 14 residues. Trimming at V came to 3 bases and at J to 5 bases, leaving 6 bases not matched to a gene. The V gene's germline CDR1 is ENHRY and CDR2 SYGVKD.

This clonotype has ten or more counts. The DNA for the CDR3 is TGTGCCAGCAGTTTAGGTATGGTCGGCGAGCAGTACTTC. As protein: CASSLGMVGEQYF. The chain carries TRBV27 and TRBJ2-7; D remains ambiguous. The length of the CDR3 is 13 residues. Deletions cut 2 bases from V and 6 bases from J, with 11 bases between. The germline CDR1 and CDR2 sequences are MNHEY and SMNVEV (reference sequence).

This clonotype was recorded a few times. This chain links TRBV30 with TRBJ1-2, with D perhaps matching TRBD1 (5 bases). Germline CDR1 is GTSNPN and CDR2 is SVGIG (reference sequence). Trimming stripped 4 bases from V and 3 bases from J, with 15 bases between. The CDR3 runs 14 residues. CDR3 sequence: CAWTPDNTDYGYTF. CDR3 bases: TGTGCCTGGACCCCGGACAATACGGACTATGGCTACACCTTC.

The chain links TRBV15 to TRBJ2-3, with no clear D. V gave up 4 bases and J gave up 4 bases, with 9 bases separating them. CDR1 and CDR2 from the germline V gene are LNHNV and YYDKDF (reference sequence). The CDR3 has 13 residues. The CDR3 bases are TGTGCCACCAGCATGTTGAGCGCAGATACGCAGTATTTT. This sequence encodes CATSMLSADTQYF.

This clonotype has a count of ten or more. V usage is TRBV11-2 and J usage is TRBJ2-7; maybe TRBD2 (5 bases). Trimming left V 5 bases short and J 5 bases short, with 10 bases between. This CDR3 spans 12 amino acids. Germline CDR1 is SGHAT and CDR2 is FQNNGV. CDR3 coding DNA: TGTGCCAGCAGCGGTGACTACGACGAGCAGTACTTC. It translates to CASSGDYDEQYF.

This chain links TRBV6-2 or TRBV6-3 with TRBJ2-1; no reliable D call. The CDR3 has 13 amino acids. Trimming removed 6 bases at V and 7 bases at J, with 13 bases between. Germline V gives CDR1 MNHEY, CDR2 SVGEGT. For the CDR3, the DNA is TGTGCCAGCAGGGGTTGGTATCGGAATGAGCAGTTCTTC. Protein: CASRGWYRNEQFF.

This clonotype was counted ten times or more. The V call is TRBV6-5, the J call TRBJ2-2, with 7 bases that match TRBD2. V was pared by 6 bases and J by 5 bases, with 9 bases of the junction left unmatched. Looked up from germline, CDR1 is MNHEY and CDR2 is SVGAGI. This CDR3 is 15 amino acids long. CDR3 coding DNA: TGTGCCAGCAGGACGGGGCGGGAGAGTACCGGGGAGCTGTTTTTT. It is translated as CASRTGRESTGELFF.

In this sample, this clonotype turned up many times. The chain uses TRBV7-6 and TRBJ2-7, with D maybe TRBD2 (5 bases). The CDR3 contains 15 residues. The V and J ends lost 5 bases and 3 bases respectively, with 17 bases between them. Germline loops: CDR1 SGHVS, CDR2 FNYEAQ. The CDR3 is CASSPRSGPDYEQYF. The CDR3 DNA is TGTGCCAGCAGCCCCCGAAGCGGACCCGACTACGAGCAGTACTTC.

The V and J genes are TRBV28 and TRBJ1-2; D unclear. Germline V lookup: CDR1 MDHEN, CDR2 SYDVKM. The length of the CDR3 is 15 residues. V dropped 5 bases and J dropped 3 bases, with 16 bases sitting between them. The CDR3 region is CASSPRGEPYYGYTF. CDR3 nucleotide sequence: TGTGCCAGCAGTCCCCGTGGGGAGCCTTACTATGGCTACACCTTC.

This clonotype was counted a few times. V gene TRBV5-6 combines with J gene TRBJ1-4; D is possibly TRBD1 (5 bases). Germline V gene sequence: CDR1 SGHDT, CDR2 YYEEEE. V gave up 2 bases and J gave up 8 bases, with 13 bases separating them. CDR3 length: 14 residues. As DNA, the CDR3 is TGTGCCAGCAGCTTTGGGACCCCAGGGGAAAAACTGTTTTTT. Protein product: CASSFGTPGEKLFF.

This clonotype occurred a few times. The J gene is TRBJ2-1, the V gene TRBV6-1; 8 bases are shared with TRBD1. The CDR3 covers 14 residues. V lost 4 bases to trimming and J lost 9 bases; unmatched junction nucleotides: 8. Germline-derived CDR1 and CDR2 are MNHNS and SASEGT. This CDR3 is CASSVRDRLSEQFF. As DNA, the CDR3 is TGTGCCAGCAGTGTCCGGGACAGGCTAAGTGAGCAGTTCTTC.

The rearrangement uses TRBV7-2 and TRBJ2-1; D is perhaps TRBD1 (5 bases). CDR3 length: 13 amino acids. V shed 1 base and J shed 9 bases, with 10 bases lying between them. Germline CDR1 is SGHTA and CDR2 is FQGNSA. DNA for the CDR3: TGTGCCAGCAGCTTAGGCGGACACCTTGAGCAGTTCTTC. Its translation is CASSLGGHLEQFF. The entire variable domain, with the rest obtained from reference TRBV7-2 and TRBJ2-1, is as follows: GAGVSQSPSNKVTEKGKDVELRCDPISGHTALYWYRQSLGQGLEFLIYFQGNSAPDKSGLPSDRFSAERTGGSVSTLTIQRTQQEDSAVYLCASSLGGHLEQFFGPGTRLTVL.

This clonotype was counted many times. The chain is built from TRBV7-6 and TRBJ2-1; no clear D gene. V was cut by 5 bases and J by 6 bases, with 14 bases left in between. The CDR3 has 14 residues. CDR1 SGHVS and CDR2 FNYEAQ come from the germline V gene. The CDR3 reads CASSPRGRTNEQFF. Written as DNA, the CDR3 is TGTGCCAGCAGCCCCCGAGGACGCACCAATGAGCAGTTCTTC.

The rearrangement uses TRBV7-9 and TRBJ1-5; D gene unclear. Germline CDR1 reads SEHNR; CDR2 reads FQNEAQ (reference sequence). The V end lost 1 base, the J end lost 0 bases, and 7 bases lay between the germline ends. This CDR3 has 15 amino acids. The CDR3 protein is CASSLGQYSNQPQHF. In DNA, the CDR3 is TGTGCCAGCAGCTTAGGGCAATATAGCAATCAGCCCCAGCATTTT.

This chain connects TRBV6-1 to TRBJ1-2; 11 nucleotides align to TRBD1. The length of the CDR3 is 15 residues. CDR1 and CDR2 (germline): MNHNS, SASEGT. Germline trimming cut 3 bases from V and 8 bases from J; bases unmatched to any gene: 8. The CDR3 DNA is TGTGCCAGCAGTGAGGGGACAGGGGGTGTATACGGCTACACCTTC. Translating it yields CASSEGTGGVYGYTF.